The source of this TCR beta chain is a study of CD8 T cells in ankylosing spondylitis. Study-wide findings and caveats: Among TCR beta sequences, a motif of 7 to 9 highly homologous variants appeared characteristic of ankylosing spondylitis blood. Significant enrichment of disease-linked clones was reported in matched ankylosing spondylitis synovial fluid. Previous work reported some of these motif variants in the synovial fluid and blood of reactive arthritis.

CDR1 is LGHNA, CDR2 YSLEER, per germline. Trimming took 1 base from V and 4 from J, leaving 14 bases between them. CDR3 length: 16 residues. Library preparation for TCR beta used quantitative 5'-RACE with molecular barcodes. TCRdb re-analysed the 5' RACE reads in MiXCR, keeping a single row per CDR3 protein. The table has roughly 140,000 distinct CDR3 sequences, roughly 44% seen once. Remarks on this clonotype: Its matching antigen is unknown.

The receptor was isolated from a male donor with ankylosing spondylitis. The chain has TRBV4-3 and TRBJ1-5; D possibly corresponds to TRBD1 (6 bases). Specimen: synovial fluid, either unsorted or a sorted T cell fraction (not recorded which). The CDR3 nucleotides are TGCGCCAGCAGCCAAGGACCGGCAGGGGTAAATCAGCCCCAGCATTTT. This codes for CASSQGPAGVNQPQHF.